Each of the 21 T cell receptor beta chains below was sequenced from the same sample in a study of blood T cell repertoires in COVID-19. Data came from immunoSEQ multiplex PCR; TCRdb stores just in-frame clones and leaves some out. This table holds tens of thousands of clones, around 85% found once. Sequences were obtained from peripheral blood. The receptors here all came from a human donor in a cohort sampled during active COVID-19.

V gene TRBV14 combines with J gene TRBJ1-6, with D possibly being TRBD1 (6 bases). The V end was cut by 4 bases, the J end by 8 bases, with 12 bases between. The CDR3 length is 14 residues. Per germline, CDR1 SGHDN and CDR2 FVKESK. For the CDR3, the DNA is TGTGCCAGCAGCCGACAAAACAGGGATTCACCCCTCCACTTT. Translation: CASSRQNRDSPLHF.

V and J are TRBV6-5 and TRBJ2-1, with TRBD2 matching over 7 bases. There are 13 residues in the CDR3. Germline loops: CDR1 MNHEY, CDR2 SVGAGI. The ends lost 6 bases at V and 9 bases at J; junction bases unmatched: 8. The DNA for the CDR3 is TGTGCCAGCAGGATACATTCGGGAGGTGAGCAGTTCTTC. Its protein product is CASRIHSGGEQFF.

The chain joins TRBV28 to TRBJ1-1; D is unclear. Trimming stripped 1 base from V and 5 bases from J, with 17 bases between. The length of the CDR3 is 16 residues. Germline CDR1 is MDHEN and CDR2 is SYDVKM. The CDR3 region is CASSLSKEVWWTEAFF. The DNA of the CDR3 is TGTGCCAGCAGTTTATCTAAGGAGGTTTGGTGGACTGAAGCTTTCTTT.

The V gene is TRBV7-2, the J gene TRBJ2-1; 13 bases are a match to TRBD2. Germline-derived CDR1 and CDR2 are SGHTA and FQGNSA. J lost 8 bases, V lost 5 bases, and 6 bases had no gene match. The length of the CDR3 is 15 residues. The chain's CDR3 is CASSELAGGPYEQFF. The CDR3 DNA reads TGTGCCAGCAGCGAACTAGCGGGGGGGCCCTATGAGCAGTTCTTC.

V and J are TRBV5-4 and TRBJ2-7, with D possibly matching TRBD1 (6 bases). Germline loops: CDR1 SGHNT, CDR2 YYREEE (reference sequence). Deletions cut 3 bases from V and 0 bases from J, with 22 bases between. This CDR3 comprises 18 residues. The CDR3 coding sequence is TGTGCCAGCAGCTCCTTCCTAATTACCGGGACATACTCCTACGAGCAGTACTTC. The encoded protein is CASSSFLITGTYSYEQYF. The whole variable domain, remainder taken from reference TRBV5-4 and TRBJ2-7, is ETGVTQSPTHLIKTRGQQVTLRCSSQSGHNTVSWYQQALGQGPQFIFQYYREEENGRGNFPPRFSGLQFPNYSSELNVNALELDDSALYLCASSSFLITGTYSYEQYFGPGTRLTVT.

The rearrangement links TRBV9 to TRBJ1-3; D not certain. In germline, CDR1 is SGDLS, CDR2 YYNGEE. The length of the CDR3 is 15 residues. V was trimmed by 0 bases and J by 0 bases, leaving 7 bases between them. CDR3 region: CASSVGSNSGNTIYF. The CDR3 nucleotides read TGTGCCAGCAGCGTAGGTTCCAACTCTGGAAACACCATATATTTT.

This chain connects TRBV23-1 to TRBJ2-6, with D possibly being TRBD2 (7 bases). TRBV23-1 is noted as an ORF with a role that remains uncertain. Trimming cost V 2 bases and J 1 base, with 15 bases left between them. The CDR3 totals 18 residues. The CDR3 region has the DNA TGCGCCAGCAGTCAAAGCTTGGAGGGGGGGTCTGGGGCCAACGTCCTGACTTTC. This translates into CASSQSLEGGSGANVLTF.

This clone is a singleton in its sample. This chain connects TRBV7-3 to TRBJ2-2; 8 nucleotides align to TRBD1. Germline V lookup: CDR1 SGHTA, CDR2 FQGTGA. The CDR3 spans 15 residues. The V and J ends lost 4 bases and 5 bases, in that order; junction bases with no gene match: 6. The CDR3 DNA reads as TGTGCCAGCAGCTCACCGACAGGGGTAACCGGGGAGCTGTTTTTT. Its protein is CASSSPTGVTGELFF.

The CDR3 region is CASSQFPSDTQYF. The CDR3 nucleotides read TGTGCCAGCAGCCAATTCCCTTCCGATACGCAGTATTTT. The gene calls are TRBV14 and TRBJ2-3; D is unclear. This CDR3 region has 13 residues. The germline V and J ends were trimmed by 2 bases and 6 bases, with 9 bases remaining between them. CDR1 SGHDN and CDR2 FVKESK come from the germline V gene.

This clone occurred once. In DNA form, the CDR3 reads TGTGCCTGGAGCGCCGACAGGGGCAATCAGCCCCAGCATTTT. It yields the protein CAWSADRGNQPQHF. The chain joins TRBV30 to TRBJ1-5, with 7 bases identical to TRBD1. The CDR3 covers 14 residues. J gave up 2 bases and V 3 bases, and 4 bases lay outside the gene matches. Per germline, CDR1 GTSNPN and CDR2 SVGIG (reference sequence).

The chain uses TRBV6-6 and TRBJ2-5, with 10 bases fitting TRBD1. CDR1 MNHNY and CDR2 SVGAGI come from the germline V gene (reference sequence). V trimming: 5 bases; J trimming: 2 bases; junction bases outside the gene matches: 2. The CDR3 has 14 residues. Written as DNA, the CDR3 is TGTGCCAGCAGTCAGGACAGGGGGCAAGAGACCCAGTACTTC. Its protein product is CASSQDRGQETQYF.

The rearrangement uses TRBV3-1 (or the pseudogene TRBV3-2) and TRBJ2-1, with D possibly matching TRBD2 (6 bases). Trimming shortened V by 0 bases and J by 0 bases, and 9 bases separated the two germline ends. The CDR3 loop spans 16 amino acids. The germline gives CDR1 LGHDT, CDR2 YNNKEL (reference sequence). CDR3 nucleotides: TGTGCCAGCAGCCAAGATAGCGGTCCCTCCTACAATGAGCAGTTCTTC. This codes for CASSQDSGPSYNEQFF.

Concerning this clone itself: Other DNA sequences of this sample code for an identical CDR3. This rearrangement joins TRBV10-3 to TRBJ2-2, with 9 bases aligning to TRBD2. The germline V gene encodes CDR1 ENHRY and CDR2 SYGVKD. The CDR3 contains 15 residues. The junction had 5 bases not matched to a gene; V was cut back by 8 bases and J by 1 base. The CDR3 region is CAIGRAGGNTGELFF. The CDR3 region has the DNA TGTGCCATCGGGAGAGCGGGGGGGAACACCGGGGAGCTGTTTTTT.

This clone was seen once. J is TRBJ1-4 and V is TRBV7-9; TRBD1 is a possible D gene (5 bases). The V end lost 4 bases, the J end lost 6 bases, and 12 bases lay between the germline ends. The germline V gene encodes CDR1 SEHNR and CDR2 FQNEAQ (reference sequence). This CDR3 region has 14 residues. The CDR3 reads CASSWTRDYEKLFF. DNA for the CDR3: TGTGCCAGCAGCTGGACCCGGGACTATGAAAAACTGTTTTTT.

The rearrangement links TRBV5-1 to TRBJ2-2; 7 bases align to TRBD1. Germline V gene data show CDR1 as SGHRS and CDR2 as YFSETQ. Trimming removed 3 bases from V and 2 bases from J; junction bases left unmatched: 4. The CDR3 is 15 amino acids. The CDR3 protein is CASSSGQTNTGELFF. DNA for the CDR3: TGCGCCAGCAGCTCGGGACAGACTAACACCGGGGAGCTGTTTTTT.

The chain combines TRBV7-9 with TRBJ2-7; 8 bases map to TRBD2. The V segment lost 5 bases and the J segment 4 bases; nucleotides outside the gene matches: 13. This CDR3 region has 16 residues. Per the germline V gene, CDR1 is SEHNR and CDR2 is FQNEAQ (reference sequence). For the CDR3, the DNA is TGTGCCAGCAGCCCCGGTGTTGGTAGCGGGATGTACGAGCAGTACTTC. This encodes CASSPGVGSGMYEQYF.

The CDR3 nucleotides are TGCGCCAGCAGTATCGGGACAGAAGAGACCCAGTACTTC. This codes for CASSIGTEETQYF. The rearrangement links TRBV5-1 to TRBJ2-5; TRBD1 agrees at 7 bases. The CDR3 totals 13 residues. V was pared by 5 bases and J by 3 bases, with 4 bases of the junction left unmatched. Germline-derived CDR1 and CDR2 are SGHRS and YFSETQ. The full variable domain, completed using reference TRBV5-1 and TRBJ2-5, is KAGVTQTPRYLIKTRGQQVTLSCSPISGHRSVSWYQQTPGQGLQFLFEYFSETQRNKGNFPGRFSGRQFSNSRSEMNVSTLELGDSALYLCASSIGTEETQYFGPGTRLLVL.

This chain uses TRBV6-2 or TRBV6-3 with TRBJ2-1; 8 bases agree with TRBD2. The V gene's germline CDR1 is MNHEY and CDR2 SVGEGT. Trimming removed 0 bases from V and 4 bases from J; junction bases left unmatched: 5. The CDR3 runs 16 residues. Here the CDR3 reads CASSYSRGEEYNEQFF. The CDR3 DNA reads TGTGCCAGCAGTTACTCGCGGGGGGAGGAGTACAATGAGCAGTTCTTC.

This sequence joins TRBV7-2 and TRBJ2-3; TRBD1 is a possible D gene (5 bases). CDR3 size: 13 residues. The V end lost 2 bases, the J end lost 6 bases, and 9 bases lay between the germline ends. CDR1 and CDR2 (germline): SGHTA, FQGNSA. The CDR3 reads CASSLQGWDTQYF. The CDR3, as DNA: TGTGCCAGCAGCTTACAGGGATGGGATACGCAGTATTTT.

The chain has TRBV7-9 and TRBJ2-1; a possible D gene is TRBD2 (5 bases). The V gene lost 10 bases and the J gene lost 6 bases, with 13 bases spanning the gap. Germline values: CDR1 SEHNR, CDR2 FQNEAQ (reference sequence). This CDR3 has 12 residues. The CDR3 bases are TGTGCCACTATGGCCGGGGTCAATGAGCAGTTCTTC. It is translated as CATMAGVNEQFF.

V gene TRBV7-9 combines with J gene TRBJ2-7; a possible D gene is TRBD2 (5 bases). Trimming stripped 1 base from V and 0 bases from J, with 7 bases between. Germline V lookup: CDR1 SEHNR, CDR2 FQNEAQ (reference sequence). This CDR3 comprises 14 residues. The CDR3 spells CASSLGGLSYEQYF. The CDR3 bases are TGTGCCAGCAGCTTAGGAGGACTCTCCTACGAGCAGTACTTC. Drawing the rest from reference TRBV7-9 and TRBJ2-7, the complete variable domain is DTGVSQNPRHKITKRGQNVTFRCDPISEHNRLYWYRQTLGQGPEFLTYFQNEAQLEKSRLLSDRFSAERPKGSFSTLEIQRTEQGDSAMYLCASSLGGLSYEQYFGPGTRLTVT.